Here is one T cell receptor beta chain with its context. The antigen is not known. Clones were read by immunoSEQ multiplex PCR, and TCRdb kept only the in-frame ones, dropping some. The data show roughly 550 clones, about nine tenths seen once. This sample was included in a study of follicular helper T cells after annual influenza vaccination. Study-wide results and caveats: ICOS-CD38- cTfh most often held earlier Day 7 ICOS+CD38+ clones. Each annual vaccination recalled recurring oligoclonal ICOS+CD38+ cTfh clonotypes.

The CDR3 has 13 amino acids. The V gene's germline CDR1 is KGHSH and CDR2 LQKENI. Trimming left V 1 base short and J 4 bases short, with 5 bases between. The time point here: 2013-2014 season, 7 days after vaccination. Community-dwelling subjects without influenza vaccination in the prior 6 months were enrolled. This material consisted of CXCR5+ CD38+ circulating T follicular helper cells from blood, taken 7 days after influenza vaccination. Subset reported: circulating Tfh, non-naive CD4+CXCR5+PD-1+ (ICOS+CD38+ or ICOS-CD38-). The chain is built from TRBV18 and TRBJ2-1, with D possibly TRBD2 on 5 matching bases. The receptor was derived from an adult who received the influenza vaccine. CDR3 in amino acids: CASSPLAYNEQFF. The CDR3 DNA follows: TGTGCCAGCTCACCACTAGCGTACAATGAGCAGTTCTTC.